The text below deals with one T cell receptor (beta chain). Its matching antigen is unknown. The source of the sample is a study of CD8 T cells in Susac syndrome. Reverse transcription of roughly 0.5 to 1 ug RNA was carried out with random hexamers. The CDR3 of TCR beta was amplified by immunoSEQ multiplex PCR across 54 Vbeta and 13 Jbeta. TCRdb reprocessed the immunoSEQ multiplex PCR reads with MiXCR, giving one entry per CDR3 protein. The sample shows about 80,000 distinct CDR3 sequences, around 94% of them seen only once. Germline V gene sequence: CDR1 LGHDT, CDR2 YNNKEL (reference sequence). V gave up 3 bases and J gave up 0 bases; unmatched junction bases: 8. The CDR3 sequence is 17 residues long. Regarding the study as a whole: The study admitted that it had a relatively small number of individuals in its TCR sequencing and HLA analysis.

Controls were age- and sex-matched healthy donors. Bulk CD8+ and CD4+ cells came from magnetic negative isolation; CD8+ TEMRA by FACS. Input material: CD8+ T cells from PBMCs. The chain uses TRBV3-1 and TRBJ2-1, with 7 bases identical to TRBD2. The clonotype was recovered from a human donor in good health. The DNA of the CDR3 is TGTGCCAGCAGCCAGACATGGGAGGGGAGCTCCTACAATGAGCAGTTCTTC. Its protein is CASSQTWEGSSYNEQFF.